These 21 T cell receptor beta chains originate from one sample sequenced in a study of T cells in women clearing cervical HPV infection. Clones were read by immunoSEQ multiplex PCR, and TCRdb kept only the in-frame ones, dropping some. The table lists roughly 32,000 clones, with approximately 3.7% in the top ten. Sample: blood buffy coat. The receptors come from a woman aged 18 to 75 with a cervical HPV16 infection that either progressed to CIN3+ or cleared (not recorded which).

Points on this clone: The CDR3 end is not reached by the read, which stops 3 residues before it; the germline J gene fills it in. The genes are TRBV6-2 or TRBV6-3 and TRBJ2-4; D possibly corresponds to TRBD2 (6 bases). There are 13 residues in the CDR3. V was clipped by 2 bases and J by 6 bases, with 8 bases between them. Germline V gene data show CDR1 as MNHEY and CDR2 as SVGEGT. CDR3 DNA, as far as it was read: TGTGCCAGCAGTTACGCGGGAATAAACATT. Translating gives CASSYAGINI. The entire CDR3 protein reads CASSYAGINIQYF.

About this clone itself: The read terminates 3 residues ahead of where the CDR3 ends, so the germline J gene completes it. V is TRBV7-2 and J is TRBJ2-1; a possible D gene is TRBD2 (5 bases). Germline CDR1 SGHTA, CDR2 FQGNSA. Trimming removed 3 bases from V and 1 base from J, with 10 bases in between. The length of the CDR3 is 15 residues. This chain's CDR3 is CASSFKADSYNEQFF. Incomplete CDR3 DNA: TGTGCCAGCAGCTTCAAAGCGGATTCCTACAATGAG. Full variable domain (outside the CDR3, taken from reference TRBV7-2 and TRBJ2-1): GAGVSQSPSNKVTEKGKDVELRCDPISGHTALYWYRQSLGQGLEFLIYFQGNSAPDKSGLPSDRFSAERTGGSVSTLTIQRTQQEDSAVYLCASSFKADSYNEQFFGPGTRLTVL.

With regard to this clone: The CDR3 is cut off 3 residues early in the read; its end comes from the germline J gene. The chain links TRBV29-1 to TRBJ2-5; 9 nucleotides line up with TRBD1. V trimming: 8 bases; J trimming: 4 bases; junction bases outside the gene matches: 2. Germline V gene lookup returns CDR1 SQVTM and CDR2 ANQGSEA. This CDR3 has 11 amino acids. CDR3 in amino acids: CSTDRGETQYF. The sequenced CDR3 bases are TGCAGCACGGACAGGGGAGAGACC.

Comment on this clone: The sequence runs out 3 residues before the end of the CDR3; the remainder is reconstructed from the germline J gene. V is TRBV5-5 and J is TRBJ1-6, with TRBD1 matching 8 bases. Germline-derived CDR1 and CDR2 are SGHKS and YYEKEE (reference sequence). V was pared by 3 bases and J by 6 bases, with 5 bases of the junction left unmatched. The CDR3 length is 15 residues. CDR3 in amino acids: CASSSRQGTNSPLHF. The CDR3 DNA, read in part, is TGTGCCAGCAGCTCGAGACAGGGGACTAATTCACCC. The variable domain in full, completed from reference TRBV5-5 and TRBJ1-6, reads DAGVTQSPTHLIKTRGQQVTLRCSPISGHKSVSWYQQVLGQGPQFIFQYYEKEERGRGNFPDRFSARQFPNYSSELNVNALLLGDSALYLCASSSRQGTNSPLHFGNGTRLTVT.

With regard to this clone: The sequenced fragment ends 3 residues before the CDR3 boundary, so the rest is inferred from the germline J gene. This chain joins TRBV19 and TRBJ2-7, with D possibly being TRBD1 (6 bases). CDR3 size: 15 residues. Germline V gene lookup returns CDR1 LNHDA and CDR2 SQIVND (reference sequence). Trimming cost V 8 bases and J 2 bases, with 19 bases left between them. The CDR3 is CASRQDAFGAYEQYF. The CDR3 DNA, read in part, is TGTGCCAGTCGACAGGACGCCTTTGGGGCCTACGAG.

Note on this clone: The read falls 3 residues short of the CDR3 end, and the missing part is taken from the germline J gene. The chain uses TRBV12-3 or TRBV12-4 and TRBJ2-1, with D perhaps matching TRBD2 (6 bases). This CDR3 region has 15 residues. Trimming stripped 3 bases from V and 7 bases from J, with 16 bases between. CDR3 DNA, as far as it was read: TGTGCCAGCAGTTTTAGCGGACTACGTTGGAATGAG. Protein: CASSFSGLRWNE. The whole CDR3 sequence is CASSFSGLRWNEQFF.

Points on this clone: The read stops 3 residues short of the end of the CDR3; the missing end is completed from the germline J gene. The rearrangement joins TRBV7-2 to TRBJ2-1; possible D gene TRBD1, 6 bases. Trimming removed 5 bases at V and 5 bases at J, with 13 bases between. CDR1 SGHTA and CDR2 FQGNSA come from the germline V gene. This CDR3 comprises 14 residues. The CDR3 DNA, read in part, is TGTGCCAGCAGCCTCTCGGGACACAACAATGAG. Translated: CASSLSGHNNE. The entire CDR3 sequence reads CASSLSGHNNEQFF.

As to this clone: From the germline J gene comes the end of the CDR3, since the read stops 3 residues before it. The chain joins TRBV2 to TRBJ2-7; possible D gene TRBD1, 6 bases. The ends were cut back, 6 bases at V and 6 bases at J, with 15 bases in the middle. In germline, CDR1 is SNHLY, CDR2 FYNNEI. This CDR3 is 13 amino acids long. The covered CDR3 bases are TGTGCCAGCAGCCGAAGTCAGGGGTTCGAG. It codes for CASSRSQGFE. The complete CDR3 protein is CASSRSQGFEQYF.

Concerning this clone: The CDR3 end falls 3 residues outside the read, so it is completed with the germline J gene. The gene calls are TRBV19 and TRBJ1-2; D gene uncertain. The CDR3 sequence is 15 residues long. CDR1 and CDR2 (germline): LNHDA, SQIVND (reference sequence). The CDR3 spells CASSISKRDFNDYTF. Partial CDR3 DNA: TGTGCCAGTAGTATCTCAAAGCGGGATTTCAATGAC.

On this clone itself: The read is 3 residues too short to cover the CDR3 end, so that end is filled in from the germline J gene. The chain has TRBV20-1 and TRBJ2-1, with a tentative D call TRBD2 (5 bases). The V and J ends lost 3 bases and 0 bases respectively, with 9 bases between them. Germline V gene data show CDR1 as DFQATT and CDR2 as SNEGSKA (reference sequence). The CDR3 runs to 14 residues. The CDR3 loop is CSASGESSYNEQFF. CDR3 DNA (partial): TGCAGTGCTAGCGGGGAAAGCTCCTACAATGAG.

With respect to this clone: Coverage ceases 3 residues before the CDR3 finishes, and the germline J gene fills in the end. This rearrangement joins TRBV29-1 to TRBJ2-2; TRBD2 matches at 9 bases. There are 14 residues in the CDR3. V dropped 6 bases and J dropped 4; count of bases not matched to a gene: 6. The germline CDR1 and CDR2 sequences are SQVTM and ANQGSEA. The CDR3 region is CSVNSGRGTGELFF. CDR3 DNA, as far as it was read: TGCAGCGTCAATAGCGGGAGAGGCACCGGGGAG.

Concerning this clone: The read ends 3 residues early relative to the CDR3; the germline J gene fills the gap. This chain joins TRBV7-3 and TRBJ2-3; the D is unclear. This CDR3 has 13 amino acids. CDR1 and CDR2 (germline): SGHTA, FQGTGA. V lost 2 bases, J lost 1 base, and 4 bases lay in between. Partial CDR3 DNA: TGTGCCAGCAGCTTACCGGGCACAGATACG. It yields the protein CASSLPGTDT. The whole CDR3 protein is CASSLPGTDTQYF.

Remarks on this clone: The DNA ends 3 residues before the CDR3 does, and the rest of the CDR3 is filled in from the germline J gene. The chain has TRBV7-9 and TRBJ2-1; 10 nucleotides line up with TRBD2. Germline CDR1 is SEHNR and CDR2 is FQNEAQ (reference sequence). The CDR3 sequence is 15 residues long. Trimming at V came to 10 bases and at J to 9 bases, leaving 15 bases not matched to a gene. The CDR3 sequence: CATLLAGGRVSEQFF. CDR3 DNA (partial): TGTGCCACCCTCTTAGCGGGGGGAAGGGTGTCTGAG.

For this clone: The read ends 3 residues early relative to the CDR3; the germline J gene fills the gap. V and J are TRBV19 and TRBJ1-2; D is unclear. CDR3 length: 15 amino acids. Germline CDR1 and CDR2: LNHDA and SQIVND (reference sequence). The CDR3 sequence: CASSVVSGRSYDYTF. The sequenced part of the CDR3 DNA is TGTGCCAGTAGTGTTGTTAGCGGGCGCTCCTACGAC.

About this clone itself: From the germline J gene comes the end of the CDR3, since the read stops 3 residues before it. This chain joins TRBV6-1 and TRBJ2-7; 7 bases align to TRBD1. This CDR3 has 17 amino acids. Trimming removed 2 bases from V and 5 bases from J; junction bases left unmatched: 15. CDR1 is MNHNS, CDR2 SASEGT, per germline. The part of the CDR3 DNA that was read is TGTGCCAGCAGTGAACCACTGACAGGGTCCAGATCGGACGAG. Translated, it gives CASSEPLTGSRSDE. The CDR3 in full is CASSEPLTGSRSDEQYF.

The CDR3 is CASSLRTSGRDPMTDTQYF. The covered CDR3 bases are TGTGCCAGCAGCTTAAGGACTAGCGGGAGGGACCCTATGACAGATACG. V gene TRBV7-3 combines with J gene TRBJ2-3; the match to TRBD2 covers 15 bases. The CDR3 extends 3 residues past the end of the read, so its final part is completed from the germline J gene. CDR3 size: 19 residues. Germline V gene lookup returns CDR1 SGHTA and CDR2 FQGTGA. V dropped 1 base and J dropped 3; count of bases not matched to a gene: 8.

Remarks on this clone: The read falls 3 residues short of the CDR3 end, and the missing part is taken from the germline J gene. V is TRBV6-2 or TRBV6-3 and J is TRBJ2-3; 8 positions match TRBD2. The V and J ends lost 6 bases and 1 base, in that order; junction bases with no gene match: 6. Germline values: CDR1 MNHEY, CDR2 SVGEGT. This CDR3 has 15 residues. The covered CDR3 bases are TGTGCCAGCAGCACCGGGACTAGAGGCACAGATACG. Its protein product is CASSTGTRGTDT. The whole CDR3 sequence is CASSTGTRGTDTQYF.

Points on this clone: The read falls 3 residues short of the CDR3 end, and the missing part is taken from the germline J gene. The chain joins TRBV10-2 to TRBJ1-5; D perhaps matches TRBD1 (5 bases). Germline V gives CDR1 WSHSY, CDR2 SAAADI. This CDR3 has 13 amino acids. The V end lost 2 bases, the J end lost 7 bases, and 9 bases lay between the germline ends. The CDR3 protein is CASSEGARQPQHF. The sequenced CDR3 bases are TGCGCCAGCAGTGAGGGGGCAAGACAGCCC.

Of note for this clone: The CDR3 end lies 3 residues beyond the end of the read and is filled in from the germline J gene. This chain uses TRBV30 with TRBJ1-6; TRBD1 matches 9 bases. J lost 7 bases, V lost 1 base, and 8 bases had no gene match. The length of the CDR3 is 16 residues. The germline V gene has CDR1 GTSNPN and CDR2 SVGIG (reference sequence). CDR3 loop: CAWSGGTGNRNSPLHF. CDR3 DNA, as far as it was read: TGTGCCTGGAGTGGAGGGACAGGGAACCGCAATTCACCC.

Remarks on this clone: The missing CDR3 end, 3 residues past where the read stops, is filled in from the germline J gene. Other DNA sequences within the sample encode an identical CDR3. The gene calls are TRBV19 and TRBJ1-2, with D maybe TRBD1 (5 bases). The CDR3 loop spans 13 amino acids. Per germline, CDR1 LNHDA and CDR2 SQIVND (reference sequence). The ends were cut back, 7 bases at V and 3 bases at J, with 12 bases in the middle. This CDR3 is CASTQGRYYGYTF. Partial CDR3 DNA: TGTGCCAGTACGCAGGGCCGGTACTATGGC. The complete variable domain, with remaining parts taken from reference TRBV19 and TRBJ1-2, reads DGGITQSPKYLFRKEGQNVTLSCEQNLNHDAMYWYRQDPGQGLRLIYYSQIVNDFQKGDIAEGYSVSREKKESFPLTVTSAQKNPTAFYLCASTQGRYYGYTFGSGTRLTVV.

In the case of this clone: The DNA ends 3 residues before the CDR3 does, and the rest of the CDR3 is filled in from the germline J gene. This rearrangement joins TRBV5-1 to TRBJ1-2, with TRBD1 matching over 9 bases. Germline CDR1 and CDR2: SGHRS and YFSETQ. CDR3 size: 14 residues. The sequenced part of the CDR3 DNA is TGCGCCAGCACCATAACAGGGGGCGCGAGGGGC. Encoded protein: CASTITGGARG. The whole CDR3 protein is CASTITGGARGYTF.